The 32 T cell receptor beta chains presented below share a single source sample, sequenced in a study of PD-L1 blockade in urothelial cancer. As for time point: peripheral blood 6 weeks after treatment start. Generated by immunoSEQ multiplex PCR, the TCRdb table keeps only in-frame clones and is missing some. Of some 75,000 clones listed, approximately 89% are singletons. This specimen was PBMCs, taken around atezolizumab (anti-PD-L1) treatment. The receptors derive from a woman of 80 years or more with urothelial cancer.

The chain links TRBV5-4 to TRBJ2-7, with D maybe TRBD2 (6 bases). V was clipped by 0 bases and J by 9 bases, with 16 bases between them. The CDR3 length is 14 residues. The V gene's germline CDR1 is SGHNT and CDR2 YYREEE (reference sequence). This CDR3 reads CASSLVASEVGQYF. The CDR3 DNA reads TGTGCCAGCAGCTTGGTGGCTAGCGAGGTGGGGCAGTACTTC.

Written as DNA, the CDR3 is TGTGCCAGTAGTATCCCAGGTAGCAATCAGCCCCAGCATTTT. Translating it yields CASSIPGSNQPQHF. This chain uses TRBV19 with TRBJ1-5; no clear D gene. Trimming shortened V by 3 bases and J by 0 bases, and 6 bases separated the two germline ends. This CDR3 has 14 amino acids. From germline, CDR1 is LNHDA and CDR2 SQIVND (reference sequence).

This chain joins TRBV5-6 and TRBJ2-5; 14 positions match TRBD2. Trimming cost V 4 bases and J 6 bases; bases outside gene matches: 5. This CDR3 has 15 amino acids. Germline CDR1 and CDR2: SGHDT and YYEEEE. CDR3 nucleotide sequence: TGTGCCAGCAGCCTGGGGACTAGCGGGAGTAAGACCCAGTACTTC. Its protein product is CASSLGTSGSKTQYF.

The V call is TRBV11-2, the J call TRBJ1-5; D is unclear. This CDR3 contains 13 residues. The germline V and J ends were trimmed by 6 bases and 9 bases, with 15 bases remaining between them. Germline CDR1 and CDR2: SGHAT and FQNNGV. Written as DNA, the CDR3 is TGTGCCAGCAGTTTAACCTCGCTCGGGCCCCAGCATTTT. Protein: CASSLTSLGPQHF.

The rearrangement joins TRBV6-1 to TRBJ2-7, with a tentative D call TRBD2 (6 bases). Germline assignment: CDR1 MNHNS and CDR2 SASEGT. The CDR3 loop spans 15 amino acids. Trimming shortened V by 6 bases and J by 0 bases, and 15 bases separated the two germline ends. CDR3 bases: TGTGCCAGCAGCCGAGCAGCGGGCCCCTCCTACGAGCAGTACTTC. Translation: CASSRAAGPSYEQYF.

The chain joins TRBV19 to TRBJ1-1; tentatively, D is TRBD1 (6 bases). CDR3 length: 14 amino acids. The germline V gene encodes CDR1 LNHDA and CDR2 SQIVND (reference sequence). Deletions cut 6 bases from V and 2 bases from J, with 13 bases between. As DNA, the CDR3 is TGTGCCAGTAGGCGCGACAGGACCAACACTGAAGCTTTCTTT. Translation gives CASRRDRTNTEAFF.

This rearrangement joins TRBV19 to TRBJ1-5, with TRBD1 as a possible D gene (5 bases). The V end was cut by 6 bases, the J end by 4 bases, with 13 bases between. Germline CDR1 is LNHDA and CDR2 is SQIVND (reference sequence). CDR3 length equals 14 residues. CDR3 sequence: CASRGRQINQPQHF. The CDR3 nucleotides are TGTGCCAGTAGGGGGCGTCAGATTAATCAGCCCCAGCATTTT.

CDR3 coding DNA: TGTGCCAGCAGCTTAGGACGGGAGTCGAACGAGCAGTACTTC. It yields the protein CASSLGRESNEQYF. The chain joins TRBV5-4 to TRBJ2-7; tentative D call: TRBD2 (6 bases). Trimming shortened V by 2 bases and J by 5 bases, and 14 bases separated the two germline ends. Germline V CDR1 and CDR2: SGHNT, YYREEE (reference sequence). This CDR3 region has 14 residues.

CDR3 sequence (DNA): TGTGCCAGCAGCCCGGGACAGGGGGCCGTCGGGGAGCTGTTTTTT. Encoded protein: CASSPGQGAVGELFF. This chain links TRBV7-3 with TRBJ2-2; 12 nucleotides match TRBD1. J lost 7 bases, V lost 5 bases, and 5 bases had no gene match. This CDR3 region has 15 residues. The V gene's germline CDR1 is SGHTA and CDR2 FQGTGA.

V and J are TRBV28 and TRBJ2-7; a weak D match, TRBD1 (6 bases). Trimming took off 6 bases at V and 6 bases at J, with 15 bases between the two ends. This CDR3 contains 13 residues. Germline CDR1 MDHEN, CDR2 SYDVKM. The CDR3 loop is CASSTRGSAEQYF. CDR3 coding DNA: TGTGCCAGCAGCACGAGGGGGAGCGCCGAGCAGTACTTC.

The J gene is TRBJ2-1, the V gene TRBV6-6; TRBD2 is a possible D gene (6 bases). Germline V gene lookup returns CDR1 MNHNY and CDR2 SVGAGI (reference sequence). This CDR3 comprises 12 residues. Trimming shortened V by 5 bases and J by 9 bases, and 11 bases separated the two germline ends. CDR3: CASSQTRGEQFF. Here the CDR3 DNA reads TGTGCCAGCAGTCAGACTAGGGGTGAGCAGTTCTTC.

This clone was observed a handful of times. The J gene is TRBJ1-2, the V gene TRBV19; 7 bases match TRBD1. After removal of 8 bases from V and 7 bases from J, the junction contained 13 bases not matched to a gene. This CDR3 has 14 amino acids. Germline loops: CDR1 LNHDA, CDR2 SQIVND (reference sequence). CDR3 DNA: TGTGCCAGTCAAGACAGGGCCGTTTACCGTGGCTACACCTTC. Translation gives CASQDRAVYRGYTF.

The rearrangement joins TRBV28 to TRBJ2-7; TRBD2 aligns across 9 bases. The V gene's germline CDR1 is MDHEN and CDR2 SYDVKM. This CDR3 spans 15 amino acids. The V gene end was trimmed by 1 base and the J gene end by 7 bases; junction bases not matched to a gene: 8. CDR3 coding DNA: TGTGCCAGCAGTTTATCGGCGGGAGGGGCCTGGGAGCAGTACTTC. Protein: CASSLSAGGAWEQYF.

The chain combines TRBV27 with TRBJ2-2; 9 nucleotides line up with TRBD2. Germline assignment: CDR1 MNHEY and CDR2 SMNVEV (reference sequence). The V gene end was trimmed by 3 bases and the J gene end by 2 bases; junction bases not matched to a gene: 4. The CDR3 covers 16 residues. CDR3: CASSFPGLANTGELFF. The DNA of the CDR3 is TGTGCCAGCAGTTTCCCGGGACTAGCTAACACCGGGGAGCTGTTTTTT.

The chain is built from TRBV6-1 and TRBJ1-2; D is perhaps TRBD1 (6 bases). The CDR3 runs 13 residues. Germline V gene sequence: CDR1 MNHNS, CDR2 SASEGT. Between the trimmed V and J ends, which lost 7 bases and 10 bases, there was a span of 19 bases. CDR3 residues: CASTLSAGADYTF. CDR3 nucleotide sequence: TGTGCCAGCACTCTATCGGCAGGGGCCGACTACACCTTC.

The chain combines TRBV5-1 with TRBJ2-7; the match to TRBD2 covers 7 bases. Germline CDR1 SGHRS, CDR2 YFSETQ. CDR3 length: 17 residues. Losses at the gene ends were 0 bases for V and 3 bases for J; bases not matched to a gene: 12. For the CDR3, the DNA is TGCGCCAGCAGCTTGGCCCAGCGGGATCATTTCGGCTACGAGCAGTACTTC. It yields the protein CASSLAQRDHFGYEQYF.

The chain joins TRBV4-2 to TRBJ2-2; no clear D. Looked up from germline, CDR1 is LGHNA and CDR2 is YNFKEQ. The CDR3 spans 16 residues. V was pared by 1 base and J by 0 bases, with 9 bases between. CDR3 sequence reads: CASSQVSFTNTGELFF. In DNA, the CDR3 is TGTGCCAGCAGCCAAGTGTCTTTTACGAACACCGGGGAGCTGTTTTTT.

The J gene is TRBJ2-7, the V gene TRBV2, with TRBD1 matching 11 bases. V shed 6 bases and J 5 bases; nucleotides not matched to a gene: 6. The length of the CDR3 is 14 residues. Germline V gives CDR1 SNHLY, CDR2 FYNNEI. The CDR3 reads CASRPGQGAHEQYF. CDR3 in DNA: TGTGCCAGCAGGCCAGGACAGGGGGCCCACGAGCAGTACTTC.

The chain recombines TRBV11-1 with TRBJ2-7; D ambiguous. Trimming cost V 1 base and J 1 base, with 5 bases left between them. CDR3 length equals 13 residues. CDR1 and CDR2 from the germline V gene are SGHAT and FQDESV (reference sequence). The CDR3 loop is CASSLGHSYEQYF. The CDR3 DNA reads TGTGCCAGCAGCTTAGGGCATTCCTACGAGCAGTACTTC.

This clone was observed once. This rearrangement joins TRBV5-6 to TRBJ1-5; D might be TRBD1 (6 bases). Germline V CDR1 and CDR2: SGHDT, YYEEEE. The CDR3 length is 13 residues. V was pared by 2 bases and J by 7 bases, with 10 bases between. This CDR3 is CASSFGTKQPQHF. CDR3 nucleotides: TGTGCCAGCAGCTTTGGGACAAAACAGCCCCAGCATTTT. The full variable domain, with the rest looked up from reference TRBV5-6 and TRBJ1-5, is DAGVTQSPTHLIKTRGQQVTLRCSPKSGHDTVSWYQQALGQGPQFIFQYYEEEERQRGNFPDRFSGHQFPNYSSELNVNALLLGDSALYLCASSFGTKQPQHFGDGTRLSIL.

Here the CDR3 reads CASSVGVGTSGRADTQYF. CDR3 nucleotides: TGTGCCAGCAGCGTAGGTGTAGGGACTAGCGGGAGAGCAGATACGCAGTATTTT. The chain joins TRBV9 to TRBJ2-3; 14 bases fit TRBD2. After removal of 0 bases from V and 4 bases from J, the junction contained 7 bases not matched to a gene. CDR1 and CDR2 from the germline V gene are SGDLS and YYNGEE. CDR3 size: 18 residues.

The rearrangement links TRBV9 to TRBJ2-3, with 12 bases that match TRBD2. The CDR3 loop spans 19 amino acids. Trimming at V came to 4 bases and at J to 2 bases, leaving 14 bases not matched to a gene. Germline-derived CDR1 and CDR2 are SGDLS and YYNGEE. CDR3: CASSPRLAGVGGSTDTQYF. The CDR3 nucleotides read TGTGCCAGCAGCCCCCGACTAGCGGGAGTCGGAGGGTCCACAGATACGCAGTATTTT.

The rearrangement joins TRBV5-5 to TRBJ2-1; 12 bases match TRBD2. V gave up 2 bases and J gave up 3 bases; unmatched junction bases: 3. The CDR3 runs to 16 residues. Germline V lookup: CDR1 SGHKS, CDR2 YYEKEE (reference sequence). Here the CDR3 reads CASSFRTSGVYNEQFF. For the CDR3, the DNA is TGTGCCAGCAGCTTTAGGACTAGCGGGGTCTACAATGAGCAGTTCTTC. The entire variable domain, with the rest obtained from reference TRBV5-5 and TRBJ2-1, is as follows: DAGVTQSPTHLIKTRGQQVTLRCSPISGHKSVSWYQQVLGQGPQFIFQYYEKEERGRGNFPDRFSARQFPNYSSELNVNALLLGDSALYLCASSFRTSGVYNEQFFGPGTRLTVL.

This chain uses TRBV19 with TRBJ2-1; D is perhaps TRBD2 (6 bases). The V gene lost 2 bases and the J gene lost 4 bases, with 15 bases spanning the gap. Germline lookup yields CDR1 LNHDA and CDR2 SQIVND (reference sequence). CDR3 size: 16 residues. The CDR3 sequence is CASSIPRDSYYNEQFF. For the CDR3, the DNA is TGTGCCAGTAGTATACCCCGGGACTCATATTACAATGAGCAGTTCTTC.

V and J are TRBV11-3 and TRBJ2-3, with D possibly TRBD1 on 6 matching bases. CDR1 is SGHNT, CDR2 YENEEA, per germline. The CDR3 loop spans 13 amino acids. V lost 5 bases to trimming and J lost 0 bases, with 6 bases between them. CDR3 nucleotide sequence: TGTGCCAGCAGCAGGGGGAGCACAGATACGCAGTATTTT. It is translated as CASSRGSTDTQYF.

This sequence joins TRBV5-5 and TRBJ2-7, with 9 bases identical to TRBD1. Losses at the gene ends were 2 bases for V and 7 bases for J; bases not matched to a gene: 7. The CDR3 runs to 14 residues. The germline gives CDR1 SGHKS, CDR2 YYEKEE (reference sequence). The CDR3 DNA sequence: TGTGCCAGCAGCTTAGGGGACAGGGTGGGGGAGCAGTACTTC. This codes for CASSLGDRVGEQYF.

J is TRBJ1-2 and V is TRBV5-5; D might be TRBD1 (6 bases). The CDR3 sequence is 15 residues long. Germline CDR1 is SGHKS and CDR2 is YYEKEE (reference sequence). Trimming shortened V by 4 bases and J by 4 bases, and 17 bases separated the two germline ends. The CDR3 here is CASSVTGGVIYGYTF. CDR3 in DNA: TGTGCCAGCAGCGTGACAGGTGGGGTCATCTATGGCTACACCTTC. Supplemented by reference TRBV5-5 and TRBJ1-2, the full variable domain reads DAGVTQSPTHLIKTRGQQVTLRCSPISGHKSVSWYQQVLGQGPQFIFQYYEKEERGRGNFPDRFSARQFPNYSSELNVNALLLGDSALYLCASSVTGGVIYGYTFGSGTRLTVV.

This rearrangement joins TRBV7-8 to TRBJ2-2, with D tentatively TRBD1 (5 bases). The length of the CDR3 is 14 residues. V was cut by 10 bases and J by 2 bases, with 14 bases left in between. Germline CDR1 reads SGHVS; CDR2 reads FQNEAQ. CDR3 DNA sequence: TGTGCCACCCTTAGGGGTGTAAACACCGGGGAGCTGTTTTTT. Translation gives CATLRGVNTGELFF.

The chain recombines TRBV18 with TRBJ2-5; no clear D gene. The CDR3 is 13 residues long. Between the trimmed V and J ends, which lost 2 bases and 5 bases, there was a span of 9 bases. CDR1 and CDR2 from the germline V gene are KGHSH and LQKENI. The CDR3, as DNA: TGTGCCAGCTCACCATCCCCTGCGGAGACCCAGTACTTC. Protein sequence: CASSPSPAETQYF. Together with reference TRBV18 and TRBJ2-5, the CDR3 gives the full variable domain: NAGVMQNPRHLVRRRGQEARLRCSPMKGHSHVYWYRQLPEEGLKFMVYLQKENIIDESGMPKERFSAEFPKEGPSILRIQQVVRGDSAAYFCASSPSPAETQYFGPGTRLLVL.

This clone was counted only a few times. The chain couples TRBV19 to TRBJ1-1, with TRBD1 matching 7 bases. Unmatched junction bases numbered 5, after V lost 5 bases and J lost 5 bases. The germline V gene encodes CDR1 LNHDA and CDR2 SQIVND (reference sequence). CDR3 length: 13 amino acids. CDR3 nucleotide sequence: TGTGCCAGTAGTTACAGGGGTTGGACTGAAGCTTTCTTT. Residues: CASSYRGWTEAFF.

The CDR3 is CASSMGSGRSSYNEQFF. The DNA for the CDR3 is TGTGCCAGCAGCATGGGTAGCGGGAGGAGCTCCTACAATGAGCAGTTCTTC. The genes are TRBV5-5 and TRBJ2-1; 10 bases line up with TRBD2. The germline V gene encodes CDR1 SGHKS and CDR2 YYEKEE (reference sequence). The CDR3 sequence is 17 residues long. With V trimmed by 4 bases and J by 0 bases, 7 bases remained unmatched. The entire variable domain, with the rest obtained from reference TRBV5-5 and TRBJ2-1, is as follows: DAGVTQSPTHLIKTRGQQVTLRCSPISGHKSVSWYQQVLGQGPQFIFQYYEKEERGRGNFPDRFSARQFPNYSSELNVNALLLGDSALYLCASSMGSGRSSYNEQFFGPGTRLTVL.

The chain recombines TRBV5-5 with TRBJ1-1, with no clear D. The CDR3 is 11 residues long. The V gene's germline CDR1 is SGHKS and CDR2 YYEKEE (reference sequence). Between the trimmed V and J ends, which lost 1 base and 8 bases, there was a span of 6 bases. CDR3 residues: CASSLTLEAFF. As DNA, the CDR3 is TGTGCCAGCAGCTTGACCCTAGAAGCTTTCTTT.